This T cell receptor (beta chain) stems from a study of shared clonotypes between healthy human individuals. Study-wide background: A few men and a couple of women, aged 18 to 49, were donors.

Method: immunoSEQ multiplex PCR; TCRdb's copy keeps in-frame clones and lacks some. The repertoire holds about half a million clones, with roughly 80% as singletons. Deletions cut 4 bases from V and 9 bases from J, with 13 bases between. The CDR3 runs to 13 residues. Germline CDR1 is LNHNV and CDR2 is YYDKDF (reference sequence). This receptor was identified in a woman aged 40 to 50 in good health. Some clones in this sample may be carry-over from other donors' samples. The chain is built from TRBV15 and TRBJ1-5, with D possibly being TRBD1 (5 bases). Sequencing was performed on PBMCs. CDR3 residues: CATSIDGGRPQHF. CDR3 sequence (DNA): TGTGCCACCAGCATCGACGGGGGTCGGCCCCAGCATTTT.